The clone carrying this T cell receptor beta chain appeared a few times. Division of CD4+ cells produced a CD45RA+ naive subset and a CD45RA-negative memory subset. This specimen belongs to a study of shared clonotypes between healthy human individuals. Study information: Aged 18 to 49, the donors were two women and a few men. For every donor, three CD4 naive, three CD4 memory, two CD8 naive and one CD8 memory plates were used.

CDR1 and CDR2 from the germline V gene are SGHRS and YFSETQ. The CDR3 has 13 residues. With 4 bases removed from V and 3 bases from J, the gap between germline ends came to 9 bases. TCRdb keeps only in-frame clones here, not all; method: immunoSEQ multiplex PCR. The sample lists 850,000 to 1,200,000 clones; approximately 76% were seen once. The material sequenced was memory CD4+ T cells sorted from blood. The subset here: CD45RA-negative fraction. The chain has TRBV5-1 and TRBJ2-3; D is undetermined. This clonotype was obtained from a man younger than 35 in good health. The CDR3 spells CASSALITDTQYF. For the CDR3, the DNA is TGCGCCAGCAGCGCACTTATAACAGATACGCAGTATTTT.